This record covers a single T cell receptor beta chain. This PCR relied on a set of 60 Vbeta primers and 13 Jbeta primers. The protocol was immunoSEQ multiplex PCR, while the TCRdb copy is restricted to in-frame clones and leaves out a portion. The table lists more than 120,000 clones, 70% to 85% of them singletons. Every donor was a healthy person donating bone marrow. This entry is derived from a study of cytomegalovirus exposure and HLA in healthy donors. The germline V gene encodes CDR1 MNHNS and CDR2 SASEGT. Trimming stripped 5 bases from V and 0 bases from J, with 11 bases between. This CDR3 is 14 amino acids long.

The specimen was PBMCs. The chain recombines TRBV6-1 with TRBJ2-7; D possibly corresponds to TRBD2 (6 bases). This TCR was sampled from a male donor in good health and CMV-seronegative. The CDR3 DNA is TGTGCCAGCAGTTGGGCGGGAAGCTCCTACGAGCAGTACTTC. Residues: CASSWAGSSYEQYF.